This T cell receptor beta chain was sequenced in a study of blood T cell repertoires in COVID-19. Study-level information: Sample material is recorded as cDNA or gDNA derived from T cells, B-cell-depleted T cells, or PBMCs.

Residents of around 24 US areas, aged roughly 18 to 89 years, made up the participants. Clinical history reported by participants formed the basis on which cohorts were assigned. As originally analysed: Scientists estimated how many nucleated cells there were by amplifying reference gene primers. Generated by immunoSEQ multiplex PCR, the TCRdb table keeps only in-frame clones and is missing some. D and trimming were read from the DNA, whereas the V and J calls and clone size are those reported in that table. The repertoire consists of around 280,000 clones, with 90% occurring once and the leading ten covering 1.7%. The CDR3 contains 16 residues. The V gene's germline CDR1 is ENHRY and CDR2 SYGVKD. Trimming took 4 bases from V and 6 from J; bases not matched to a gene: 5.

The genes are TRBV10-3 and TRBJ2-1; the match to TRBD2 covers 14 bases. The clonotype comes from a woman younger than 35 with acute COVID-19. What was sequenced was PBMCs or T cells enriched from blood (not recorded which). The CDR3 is CAISGLAGGQGNEQFF. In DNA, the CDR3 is TGTGCCATCAGTGGACTAGCGGGAGGGCAAGGCAATGAGCAGTTCTTC.